Listed here are 4 T cell receptor beta chains from one sample, sequenced in a study of technical replicates of blood from a few donors. Method: immunoSEQ multiplex PCR; TCRdb's copy keeps in-frame clones and lacks some. The table records about 15,000 clones, 80% to 90% of them present only once. Sequenced input: PBMCs. The receptor set was obtained from a human donor in good health.

The gene calls are TRBV7-8 and TRBJ1-5, with D tentatively TRBD1 (5 bases). V was trimmed by 5 bases and J by 6 bases, leaving 23 bases between them. The CDR3 contains 17 residues. The germline gives CDR1 SGHVS, CDR2 FQNEAQ. The CDR3 sequence is CASSTLKHIRGSQPQHF. The CDR3 region has the DNA TGTGCCAGCAGCACCCTCAAGCACATACGGGGGAGTCAGCCCCAGCATTTT. Drawing the rest from reference TRBV7-8 and TRBJ1-5, the complete variable domain is GAGVSQSPRYKVAKRGQDVALRCDPISGHVSLFWYQQALGQGPEFLTYFQNEAQLDKSGLPSDRFFAERPEGSVSTLKIQRTQQEDSAVYLCASSTLKHIRGSQPQHFGDGTRLSIL.

The rearrangement uses TRBV28 and TRBJ2-5; D gene uncertain. Trimming removed 6 bases at V and 1 base at J, with 6 bases between. Per the germline V gene, CDR1 is MDHEN and CDR2 is SYDVKM. This CDR3 comprises 12 residues. CDR3 loop: CASSSVQETQYF. CDR3 DNA: TGTGCCAGCAGCTCAGTCCAAGAGACCCAGTACTTC.

This clone was observed a few times. The gene calls are TRBV30 and TRBJ1-5, with 7 bases that match TRBD1. Unmatched junction bases numbered 4, after V lost 4 bases and J lost 4 bases. The CDR3 runs to 13 residues. Per germline, CDR1 GTSNPN and CDR2 SVGIG (reference sequence). CDR3 DNA: TGTGCCTGGACGGGACAGAGTAATCAGCCCCAGCATTTT. Its translation: CAWTGQSNQPQHF.

V is TRBV9 and J is TRBJ1-1, with 7 bases that match TRBD1. Looked up from germline, CDR1 is SGDLS and CDR2 is YYNGEE. This CDR3 has 23 residues. Trimming cost V 3 bases and J 2 bases; bases outside gene matches: 31. The CDR3 sequence is CASSGSRRGLYGGWGTENTEAFF. CDR3 in DNA: TGTGCCAGCAGCGGGAGCCGCCGGGGTTTGTACGGAGGTTGGGGGACAGAAAACACTGAAGCTTTCTTT.